This T cell receptor beta chain was found in a study of cytomegalovirus exposure and HLA in healthy donors. In its sample, this clone was seen once. The antigen is undetermined. The CDR3 runs to 15 residues. Germline CDR1 and CDR2: SGHDT and YYEEEE. The V gene lost 0 bases and the J gene lost 2 bases, with 12 bases spanning the gap. Points from the study as a whole: As a later analysis revealed, the rate of TCR association differed by HLA locus, with DRB1 most and HLA-C fewest.

A multiplex PCR was run with 60 Vbeta primers and 13 Jbeta primers. The method was immunoSEQ multiplex PCR; TCRdb's version includes in-frame clones alone and lacks a portion of them. The sample records roughly 190,000 clones, approximately 85% being singletons. The specimen was PBMCs. This clonotype originated in a woman aged 18-35 years in good health and CMV-seronegative. The rearrangement links TRBV5-6 to TRBJ2-7; D unclear. The CDR3 DNA follows: TGTGCCAGCAGCTTGGAGCCCGGGTTAACCTACGAGCAGTACTTC. This translates into CASSLEPGLTYEQYF.